This T cell receptor (beta chain) came from a study of PD-1 blockade in classical Hodgkin lymphoma. V dropped 5 bases and J dropped 2; count of bases not matched to a gene: 3. CDR3 size: 15 residues. The germline V gene has CDR1 SGHTA and CDR2 FQGTGA. TCRdb keeps only in-frame clones here, not all; method: immunoSEQ multiplex PCR. The sample records some 100,000 clones, about 89% being singletons. This clone appeared once. Its antigen is still unknown. Relapse was seen in all patients after autologous stem cell transplantation, and brentuximab vedotin exposure was variable. Study results and limitations: Only CD4+ TCR diversity, not CD8+, had risen significantly by C4D1. The origin of the repertoire differences remains undefined, with disease activity or prior therapy as possible causes.

The chain links TRBV7-3 to TRBJ1-2; 12 nucleotides agree with TRBD1. The sequencing used peripheral blood mononuclear cells (PBMCs), collected before the second cycle of nivolumab. The TCR comes from a human donor with classical Hodgkin lymphoma. The CDR3 nucleotides read TGTGCCAGCAGCCCCGGGACAGGGGGCAACTATGGCTACACCTTC. Translating it yields CASSPGTGGNYGYTF.